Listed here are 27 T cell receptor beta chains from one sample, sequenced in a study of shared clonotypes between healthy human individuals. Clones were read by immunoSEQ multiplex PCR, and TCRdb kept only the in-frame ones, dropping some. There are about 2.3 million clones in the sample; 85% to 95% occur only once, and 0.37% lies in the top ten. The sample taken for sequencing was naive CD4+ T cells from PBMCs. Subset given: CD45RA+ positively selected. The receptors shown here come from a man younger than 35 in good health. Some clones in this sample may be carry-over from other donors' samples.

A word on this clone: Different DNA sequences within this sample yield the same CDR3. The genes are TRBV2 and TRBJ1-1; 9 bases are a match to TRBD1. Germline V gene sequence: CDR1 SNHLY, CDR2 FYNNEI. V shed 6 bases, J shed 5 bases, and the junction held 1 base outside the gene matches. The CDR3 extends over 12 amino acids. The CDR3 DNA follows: TGTGCCAGCAGCGGGACAGGGACTGAAGCTTTCTTT. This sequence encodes CASSGTGTEAFF.

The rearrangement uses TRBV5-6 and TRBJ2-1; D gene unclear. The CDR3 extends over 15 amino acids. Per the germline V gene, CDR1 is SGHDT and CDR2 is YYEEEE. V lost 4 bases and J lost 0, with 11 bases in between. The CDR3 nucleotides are TGTGCCAGCAGCCCACAGACGGGCTCCTACAATGAGCAGTTCTTC. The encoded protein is CASSPQTGSYNEQFF. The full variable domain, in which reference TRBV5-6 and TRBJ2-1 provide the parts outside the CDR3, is DAGVTQSPTHLIKTRGQQVTLRCSPKSGHDTVSWYQQALGQGPQFIFQYYEEEERQRGNFPDRFSGHQFPNYSSELNVNALLLGDSALYLCASSPQTGSYNEQFFGPGTRLTVL.

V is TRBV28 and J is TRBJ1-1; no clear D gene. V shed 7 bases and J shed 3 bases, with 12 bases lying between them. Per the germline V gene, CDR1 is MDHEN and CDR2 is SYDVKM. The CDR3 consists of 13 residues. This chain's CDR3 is CASIQGMHTEAFF. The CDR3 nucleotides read TGTGCCAGCATCCAAGGGATGCACACTGAAGCTTTCTTT.

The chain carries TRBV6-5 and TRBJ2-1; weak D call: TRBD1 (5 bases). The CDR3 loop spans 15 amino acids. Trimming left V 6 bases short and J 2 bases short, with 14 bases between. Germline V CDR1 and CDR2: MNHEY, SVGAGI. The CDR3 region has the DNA TGTGCCAGCAGCCGACAGATATCAACCTACAATGAGCAGTTCTTC. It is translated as CASSRQISTYNEQFF.

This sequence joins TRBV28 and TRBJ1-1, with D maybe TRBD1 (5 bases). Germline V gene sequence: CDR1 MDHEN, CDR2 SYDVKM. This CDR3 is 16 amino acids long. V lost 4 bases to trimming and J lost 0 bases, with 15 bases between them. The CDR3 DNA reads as TGTGCCAGCAGTTCTCCCAGGACGGACATGAACACTGAAGCTTTCTTT. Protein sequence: CASSSPRTDMNTEAFF.

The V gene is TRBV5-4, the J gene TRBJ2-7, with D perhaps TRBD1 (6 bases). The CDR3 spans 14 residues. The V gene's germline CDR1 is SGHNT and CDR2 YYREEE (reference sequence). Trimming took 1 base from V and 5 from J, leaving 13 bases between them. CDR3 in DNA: TGTGCCAGCAGCTTGTCCAGGGGAATGGACGAGCAGTACTTC. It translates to CASSLSRGMDEQYF.

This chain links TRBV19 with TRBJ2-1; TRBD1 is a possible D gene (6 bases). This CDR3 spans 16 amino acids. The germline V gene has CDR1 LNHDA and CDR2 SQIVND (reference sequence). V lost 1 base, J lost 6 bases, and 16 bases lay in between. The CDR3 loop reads CASSIAGTTRGNEQFF. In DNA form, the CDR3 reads TGTGCCAGTAGTATAGCCGGGACAACTAGGGGCAATGAGCAGTTCTTC.

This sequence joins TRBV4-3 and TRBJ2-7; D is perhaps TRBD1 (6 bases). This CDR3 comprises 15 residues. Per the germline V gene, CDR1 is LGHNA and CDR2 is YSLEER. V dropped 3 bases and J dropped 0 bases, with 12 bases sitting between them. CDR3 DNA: TGCGCCAGCAGCCAGGGGGACAACTTCTCCTACGAGCAGTACTTC. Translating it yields CASSQGDNFSYEQYF.

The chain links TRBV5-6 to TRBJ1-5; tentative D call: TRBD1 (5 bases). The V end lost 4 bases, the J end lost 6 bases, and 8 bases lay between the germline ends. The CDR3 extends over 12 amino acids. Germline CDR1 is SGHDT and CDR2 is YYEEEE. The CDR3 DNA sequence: TGTGCCAGCAGCAGGGACGGTCAGCCCCAGCATTTT. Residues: CASSRDGQPQHF.

CDR3 region: CASSYKGLVNEQFF. The CDR3 nucleotides are TGTGCCAGCAGTTACAAGGGACTAGTAAACGAGCAGTTCTTC. The rearrangement joins TRBV6-5 to TRBJ2-1, with 8 bases identical to TRBD2. This CDR3 has 14 amino acids. J lost 10 bases, V lost 2 bases, and 7 bases had no gene match. Germline V gene lookup returns CDR1 MNHEY and CDR2 SVGAGI.

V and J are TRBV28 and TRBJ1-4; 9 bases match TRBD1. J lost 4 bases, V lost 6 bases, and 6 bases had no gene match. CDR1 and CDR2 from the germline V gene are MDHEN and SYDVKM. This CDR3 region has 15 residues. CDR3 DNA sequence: TGTGCCAGCAGCCGCGGGACAGGGTTTAATGAAAAACTGTTTTTT. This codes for CASSRGTGFNEKLFF.

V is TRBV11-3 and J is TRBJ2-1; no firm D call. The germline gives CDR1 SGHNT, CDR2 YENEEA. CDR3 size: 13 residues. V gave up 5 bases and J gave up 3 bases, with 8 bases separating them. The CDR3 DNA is TGTGCCAGCAGCATCAACATCTACAATGAGCAGTTCTTC. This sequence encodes CASSINIYNEQFF.

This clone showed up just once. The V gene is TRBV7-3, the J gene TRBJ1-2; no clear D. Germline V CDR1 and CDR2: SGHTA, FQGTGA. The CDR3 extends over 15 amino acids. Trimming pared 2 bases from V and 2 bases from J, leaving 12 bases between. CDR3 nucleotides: TGTGCCAGCAGCTTAGGCCCTCCCGGCAACTATGGCTACACCTTC. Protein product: CASSLGPPGNYGYTF.

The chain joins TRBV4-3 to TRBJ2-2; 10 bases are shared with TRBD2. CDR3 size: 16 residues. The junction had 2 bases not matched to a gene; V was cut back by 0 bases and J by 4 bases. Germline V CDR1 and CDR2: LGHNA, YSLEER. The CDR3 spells CASSQDLAGVTGELFF. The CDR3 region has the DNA TGCGCCAGCAGCCAAGATCTAGCGGGGGTCACCGGGGAGCTGTTTTTT.

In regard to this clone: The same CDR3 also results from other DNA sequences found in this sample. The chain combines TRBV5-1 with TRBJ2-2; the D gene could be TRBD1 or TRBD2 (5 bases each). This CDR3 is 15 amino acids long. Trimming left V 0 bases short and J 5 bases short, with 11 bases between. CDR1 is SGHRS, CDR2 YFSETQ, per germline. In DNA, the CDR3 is TGCGCCAGCAGCTTGGTCCGGGGCGGGACCGGGGAGCTGTTTTTT. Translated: CASSLVRGGTGELFF.

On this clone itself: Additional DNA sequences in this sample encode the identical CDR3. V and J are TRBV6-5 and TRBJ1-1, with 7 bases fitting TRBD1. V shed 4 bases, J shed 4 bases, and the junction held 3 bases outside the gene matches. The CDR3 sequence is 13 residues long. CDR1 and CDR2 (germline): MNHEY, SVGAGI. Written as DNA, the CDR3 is TGTGCCAGCAGTTCTCCAGGGGGCACTGAAGCTTTCTTT. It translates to CASSSPGGTEAFF.

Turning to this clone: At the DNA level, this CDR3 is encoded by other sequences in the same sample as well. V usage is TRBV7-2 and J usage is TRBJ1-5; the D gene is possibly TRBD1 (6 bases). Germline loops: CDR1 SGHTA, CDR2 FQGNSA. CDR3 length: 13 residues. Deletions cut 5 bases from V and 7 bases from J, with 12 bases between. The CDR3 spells CASSPDRVQPQHF. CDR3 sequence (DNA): TGTGCCAGCAGCCCGGACAGAGTCCAGCCCCAGCATTTT. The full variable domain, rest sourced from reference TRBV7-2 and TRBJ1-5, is GAGVSQSPSNKVTEKGKDVELRCDPISGHTALYWYRQSLGQGLEFLIYFQGNSAPDKSGLPSDRFSAERTGGSVSTLTIQRTQQEDSAVYLCASSPDRVQPQHFGDGTRLSIL.

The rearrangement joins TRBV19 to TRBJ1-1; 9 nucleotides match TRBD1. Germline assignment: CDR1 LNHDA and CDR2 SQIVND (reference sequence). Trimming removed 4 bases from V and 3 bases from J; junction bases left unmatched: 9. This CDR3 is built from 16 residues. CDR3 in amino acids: CASSTAGTGTDTEAFF. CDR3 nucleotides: TGTGCCAGTAGTACAGCCGGGACAGGGACCGACACTGAAGCTTTCTTT.

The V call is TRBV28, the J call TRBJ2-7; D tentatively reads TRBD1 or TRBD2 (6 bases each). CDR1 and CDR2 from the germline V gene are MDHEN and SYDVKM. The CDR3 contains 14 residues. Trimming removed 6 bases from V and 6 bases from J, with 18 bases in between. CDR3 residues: CASRGVLGGPEQYF. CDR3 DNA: TGTGCCAGCAGAGGTGTGCTTGGGGGGCCCGAGCAGTACTTC.

DNA for the CDR3: TGTGCGATCCGTGGGGGGAACTATGGCTACACCTTC. Translation: CAIRGGNYGYTF. This chain links TRBV6-6 with TRBJ1-2; tentative D call: TRBD1 (5 bases). Germline CDR1 is MNHNY and CDR2 is SVGAGI (reference sequence). The CDR3 spans 12 residues.

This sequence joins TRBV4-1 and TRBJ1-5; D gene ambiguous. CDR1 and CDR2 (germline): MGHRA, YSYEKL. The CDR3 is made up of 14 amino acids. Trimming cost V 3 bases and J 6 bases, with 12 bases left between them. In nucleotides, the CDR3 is TGCGCCAGCAGCCAGGGGAATTTCGGTCAGCCCCAGCATTTT. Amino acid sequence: CASSQGNFGQPQHF.

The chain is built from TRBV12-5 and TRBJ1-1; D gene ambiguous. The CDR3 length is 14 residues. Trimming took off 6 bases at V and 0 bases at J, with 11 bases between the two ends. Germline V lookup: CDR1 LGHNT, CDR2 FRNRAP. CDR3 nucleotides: TGTGCTAGTGGGCAGTCGGAATTGAACACTGAAGCTTTCTTT. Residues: CASGQSELNTEAFF.

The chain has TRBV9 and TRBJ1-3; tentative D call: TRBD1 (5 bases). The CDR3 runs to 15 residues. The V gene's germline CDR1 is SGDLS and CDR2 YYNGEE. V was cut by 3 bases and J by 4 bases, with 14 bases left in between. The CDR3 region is CASSARDVRGNTIYF. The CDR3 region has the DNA TGTGCCAGCAGCGCTCGGGACGTCCGCGGAAACACCATATATTTT.

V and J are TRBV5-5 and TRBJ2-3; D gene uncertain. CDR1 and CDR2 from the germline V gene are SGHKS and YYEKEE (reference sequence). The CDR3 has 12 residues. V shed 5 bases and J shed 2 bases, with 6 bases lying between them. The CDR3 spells CASRKNTDTQYF. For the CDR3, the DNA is TGTGCCAGCAGGAAAAACACAGATACGCAGTATTTT.

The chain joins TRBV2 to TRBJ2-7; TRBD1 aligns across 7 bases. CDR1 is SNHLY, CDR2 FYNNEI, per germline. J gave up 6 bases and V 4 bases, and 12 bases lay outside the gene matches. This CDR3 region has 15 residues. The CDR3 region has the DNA TGTGCCAGCAGTGCTAAACCCCAGGGGGTCGGCGAGCAGTACTTC. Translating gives CASSAKPQGVGEQYF.

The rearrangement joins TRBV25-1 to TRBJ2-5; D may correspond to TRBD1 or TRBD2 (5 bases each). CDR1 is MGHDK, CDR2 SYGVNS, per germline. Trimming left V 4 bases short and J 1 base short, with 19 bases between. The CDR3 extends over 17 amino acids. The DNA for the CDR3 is TGTGCCAGCAGTGTCCACCTGGGACCAGGCGCCCAAGAGACCCAGTACTTC. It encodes CASSVHLGPGAQETQYF.

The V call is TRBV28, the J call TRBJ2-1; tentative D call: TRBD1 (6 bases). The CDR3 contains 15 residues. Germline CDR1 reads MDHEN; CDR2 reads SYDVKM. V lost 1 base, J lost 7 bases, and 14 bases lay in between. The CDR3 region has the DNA TGTGCCAGCAGTTTATTTGGCAGGGGAGTTAATGAGCAGTTCTTC. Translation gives CASSLFGRGVNEQFF. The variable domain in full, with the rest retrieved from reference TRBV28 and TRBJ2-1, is DVKVTQSSRYLVKRTGEKVFLECVQDMDHENMFWYRQDPGLGLRLIYFSYDVKMKEKGDIPEGYSVSREKKERFSLILESASTNQTSMYLCASSLFGRGVNEQFFGPGTRLTVL.